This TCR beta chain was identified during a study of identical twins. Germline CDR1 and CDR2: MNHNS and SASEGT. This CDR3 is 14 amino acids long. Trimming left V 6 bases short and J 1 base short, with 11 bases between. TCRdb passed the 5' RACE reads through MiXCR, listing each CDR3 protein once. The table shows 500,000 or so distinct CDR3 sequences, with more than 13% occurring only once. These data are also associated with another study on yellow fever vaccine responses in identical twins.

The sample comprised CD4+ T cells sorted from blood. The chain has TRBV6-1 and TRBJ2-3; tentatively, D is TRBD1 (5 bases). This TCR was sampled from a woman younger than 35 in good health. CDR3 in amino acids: CASRTKQGTDTQYF. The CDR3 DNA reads TGTGCCAGCAGAACGAAACAGGGCACAGATACGCAGTATTTT.